Here is one T cell receptor (beta chain) with its context. The protocol was immunoSEQ multiplex PCR, while the TCRdb copy is restricted to in-frame clones and leaves out a portion. The table lists 150,000 or so clones, 93% of them singletons, with under 7% in the top ten. The V end lost 4 bases, the J end lost 7 bases, and 17 bases lay between the germline ends. The CDR3 is 14 residues long. The germline V gene has CDR1 SGHDT and CDR2 YYEEEE. These data originate in a study of control samples from healthy donors and cancer patients. This rearrangement joins TRBV5-6 to TRBJ1-2, with TRBD1 as a possible D gene (6 bases). The sample was blood. This sequence originates from a man aged 18 to 35 in good health. This chain's CDR3 is CASSLLWGARGYTF. For the CDR3, the DNA is TGTGCCAGCAGCCTGCTTTGGGGGGCGCGTGGCTACACCTTC.